These 19 T cell receptor beta chains were sequenced from one sample in a study of CD8 T cells in Susac syndrome (dated by TCRdb to between 2018 and 2021). Libraries were built with the immunoSEQ multiplex PCR assay. RNA was extracted using the RNeasy kit, and roughly 0.5 to 1 ug of the RNA was reverse transcribed with random hexamers. The raw public reads went through TCRdb reprocessing: fastp at Q25, MiXCR clone calling, in-frame beta chains kept. Rows with one shared CDR3 protein collapse into an entry with the most common genes and DNA. This sample is represented by about 120,000 distinct CDR3 sequences; over 85% of them were singletons. Around 0.2% of the sample is held by the ten biggest clonotypes. The sequencing input was CD8+ T cells from PBMCs. These receptors all stem from a human donor with Susac syndrome.

The chain carries TRBV6-4 and TRBJ2-2; 13 nucleotides line up with TRBD2. Germline V CDR1 and CDR2: MRHNA, SNTAGT. Germline trimming cut 5 bases from V and 5 bases from J; bases unmatched to any gene: 2. This CDR3 spans 15 amino acids. CDR3 protein: CASSSTSGGTGELFF. The CDR3 nucleotides read TGTGCCAGCAGTTCGACTAGCGGGGGGACCGGGGAGCTGTTTTTT.

The chain is built from TRBV4-3 and TRBJ2-7; a possible D gene is TRBD1 (5 bases). The CDR3 sequence is 16 residues long. V was clipped by 0 bases and J by 5 bases, with 17 bases between them. Germline V gene data show CDR1 as LGHNA and CDR2 as YSLEER. CDR3 sequence reads: CASSQDPSRVWDEQYF. The CDR3 nucleotides read TGCGCCAGCAGCCAAGATCCTTCCAGGGTCTGGGACGAGCAGTACTTC.

Regarding this clonotype: One end of the junction varies from germline; a read error may be responsible. The chain uses TRBV5-4 and TRBJ2-3; 11 bases match TRBD2. Germline V gene lookup returns CDR1 SGHNT and CDR2 YYREEE (reference sequence). The CDR3 extends over 14 amino acids. CDR3 residues: CASSLGTSGDTQYF. The CDR3 DNA follows: TGTGCCAGCAGTTTGGGGACTAGCGGAGATACGCAGTATTTT.

The V call is TRBV7-9, the J call TRBJ2-7; tentatively, D is TRBD1 (5 bases). Germline V gene lookup returns CDR1 SEHNR and CDR2 FQNEAQ (reference sequence). Trimming removed 3 bases from V and 1 base from J, with 13 bases in between. The length of the CDR3 is 15 residues. In DNA form, the CDR3 reads TGTGCCAGCAGCTTCAGGGCAGCTCCTTCCTACGAGCAGTACTTC. It translates to CASSFRAAPSYEQYF.

V and J are TRBV4-1 and TRBJ2-1, with a weak D call TRBD2 (5 bases). V gave up 4 bases and J gave up 9 bases, with 13 bases separating them. Germline V gives CDR1 MGHRA, CDR2 YSYEKL. This CDR3 is 13 amino acids long. This CDR3 is CASSPRLAAEQFF. Written as DNA, the CDR3 is TGCGCCAGCAGCCCTCGGCTAGCCGCTGAGCAGTTCTTC.

The genes are TRBV15 and TRBJ2-6; TRBD1 agrees at 9 bases. Germline trimming cut 10 bases from V and 0 bases from J; bases unmatched to any gene: 4. The CDR3 covers 15 residues. Germline loops: CDR1 LNHNV, CDR2 YYDKDF (reference sequence). The CDR3 region has the DNA TGTGCCATCGGACAGGGGCTCTCTGGGGCCAACGTCCTGACTTTC. Amino acids: CAIGQGLSGANVLTF.

V is TRBV6-1 and J is TRBJ1-3; TRBD1 might be the D (6 bases). Germline V CDR1 and CDR2: MNHNS, SASEGT. V was pared by 6 bases and J by 0 bases, with 15 bases between. This CDR3 region has 16 residues. The CDR3 DNA reads as TGTGCCAGCAGCCGCCGACAGGCCCTCTCTGGAAACACCATATATTTT. Translated: CASSRRQALSGNTIYF.

This clonotype was seen a single time. The V call is TRBV2, the J call TRBJ2-7; D is undetermined. CDR1 and CDR2 from the germline V gene are SNHLY and FYNNEI. The CDR3 is 17 residues long. Trimming took 0 bases from V and 0 from J, leaving 15 bases between them. Here the CDR3 DNA reads TGTGCCAGCAGTGAAGCCTCACAGTTTAGCCTCTCCTACGAGCAGTACTTC. Protein product: CASSEASQFSLSYEQYF. Variable domain in full (rest from reference TRBV2 and TRBJ2-7): EPEVTQTPSHQVTQMGQEVILRCVPISNHLYFYWYRQILGQKVEFLVSFYNNEISEKSEIFDDQFSVERPDGSNFTLKIRSTKLEDSAMYFCASSEASQFSLSYEQYFGPGTRLTVT.

The CDR3 region has the DNA TGTGCCAGCAGCGACCAGAGTTCACATGGCTACACCTTC. Protein: CASSDQSSHGYTF. This chain links TRBV6-5 with TRBJ1-2; D remains unclear. CDR1 is MNHEY, CDR2 SVGAGI, per germline. The V end was cut by 6 bases, the J end by 6 bases, with 14 bases between. The CDR3 extends over 13 amino acids.

The chain recombines TRBV20-1 with TRBJ2-1; 10 positions agree with TRBD2. There are 17 residues in the CDR3. Losses at the gene ends were 5 bases for V and 3 bases for J; bases not matched to a gene: 13. The V gene's germline CDR1 is DFQATT and CDR2 SNEGSKA (reference sequence). CDR3 bases: TGCAGTGCTGGAGGGGGCCTAGCGGGGGTGGTCTACAATGAGCAGTTCTTC. It specifies CSAGGGLAGVVYNEQFF.

The rearrangement joins TRBV25-1 to TRBJ2-5; 9 nucleotides align to TRBD2. Trimming took 8 bases from V and 4 from J; bases not matched to a gene: 5. CDR1 and CDR2 (germline): MGHDK, SYGVNS. This CDR3 is built from 13 residues. The CDR3 loop is CASGSGRRETQYF. In DNA form, the CDR3 reads TGTGCCAGCGGTAGCGGGAGAAGAGAGACCCAGTACTTC.

The rearrangement joins TRBV25-1 to TRBJ2-7; perhaps TRBD2 as D (6 bases). The CDR3 loop spans 13 amino acids. Germline V gene lookup returns CDR1 MGHDK and CDR2 SYGVNS. The V end was cut by 7 bases, the J end by 1 base, with 11 bases between. The chain's CDR3 is CASIGGRSYEQYF. For the CDR3, the DNA is TGTGCCAGCATAGGAGGGAGGTCCTACGAGCAGTACTTC.

V and J are TRBV12-3 or TRBV12-4 and TRBJ1-1, with 8 positions matching TRBD1. CDR3 length equals 14 residues. V lost 6 bases to trimming and J lost 2 bases; unmatched junction nucleotides: 5. The CDR3, as DNA: TGTGCCAGCAGCAAGACAGGGGATAACACTGAAGCTTTCTTT. This gives the protein CASSKTGDNTEAFF.

The chain combines TRBV6-5 with TRBJ2-7; D is perhaps TRBD2 (5 bases). Between the trimmed V and J ends, which lost 0 bases and 3 bases, there was a span of 18 bases. Germline loops: CDR1 MNHEY, CDR2 SVGAGI. This CDR3 spans 17 amino acids. The CDR3 loop is CASSYSSLWEPDYEQYF. The CDR3 DNA reads as TGTGCCAGCAGTTACTCGAGTTTGTGGGAGCCGGACTACGAGCAGTACTTC.

The chain carries TRBV24-1 and TRBJ2-1, with a weak D call TRBD1 (6 bases). Deletions cut 2 bases from V and 5 bases from J, with 12 bases between. Germline CDR1 KGHDR, CDR2 SFDVKD. The CDR3 runs 15 residues. CDR3 DNA: TGTGCCACCAGTGATTACAGGGCCTTGAACAATGAGCAGTTCTTC. Translating gives CATSDYRALNNEQFF.

This clonotype was recorded only once. The gene calls are TRBV12-3 or TRBV12-4 and TRBJ2-1; D is unresolved. V dropped 2 bases and J dropped 4 bases, with 12 bases sitting between them. The CDR3 totals 15 residues. DNA for the CDR3: TGTGCCAGCAGTTTATCCCCGGGCAGGTACAATGAGCAGTTCTTC. Translated: CASSLSPGRYNEQFF.

J is TRBJ1-4 and V is TRBV7-9; possible D gene TRBD1, 6 bases. Trimming pared 5 bases from V and 4 bases from J, leaving 14 bases between. CDR3 length: 15 amino acids. In germline, CDR1 is SEHNR, CDR2 FQNEAQ (reference sequence). The CDR3 DNA follows: TGTGCCAGCAGCACTAGTCAGGGGAATAATGAAAAACTGTTTTTT. As protein: CASSTSQGNNEKLFF.

V usage is TRBV6-4 and J usage is TRBJ2-7; TRBD1 matches 8 bases. CDR3 length: 13 residues. CDR1 and CDR2 (germline): MRHNA, SNTAGT. V shed 0 bases and J 6 bases; nucleotides not matched to a gene: 1. CDR3 bases: TGTGCCAGCAGTGACTCCGACAGGGGCGAGCAGTACTTC. It translates to CASSDSDRGEQYF.

The chain joins TRBV29-1 to TRBJ2-1, with 10 bases identical to TRBD1. This CDR3 has 15 amino acids. Germline loops: CDR1 SQVTM, CDR2 ANQGSEA. The J segment lost 4 bases and the V segment lost 6 bases, leaving 9 bases of the junction unmatched. CDR3 in DNA: TGCAGCGTGGGGCCCGGACAGGGGGGTTACAATGAGCAGTTCTTC. Amino acids: CSVGPGQGGYNEQFF.